Below are 21 T cell receptor beta chains sequenced from a single sample in a study of T cells in localized non-small cell lung cancer. Sequencing was performed with immunoSEQ multiplex PCR; in TCRdb, only in-frame clones are kept and a portion is missing. In the table there are fewer than 45,000 clones, about 90% of which are singletons. Here the sequenced sample was peripheral blood, taken before any cancer treatment. These receptors were obtained from a man between 40 and 70 years old with stage I lung adenocarcinoma.

The chain recombines TRBV27 with TRBJ2-3; maybe TRBD2 (6 bases). Germline CDR1 MNHEY, CDR2 SMNVEV (reference sequence). CDR3 length equals 16 residues. Trimming stripped 2 bases from V and 2 bases from J, with 14 bases between. CDR3 DNA sequence: TGTGCCAGCAGTTTAATGGGGACTGAGCTCACAGATACGCAGTATTTT. It yields the protein CASSLMGTELTDTQYF.

The rearrangement uses TRBV14 and TRBJ2-2; D not certain. V shed 4 bases and J shed 6 bases, with 15 bases lying between them. Germline V gene sequence: CDR1 SGHDN, CDR2 FVKESK. The CDR3 has 15 amino acids. The CDR3 DNA follows: TGTGCCAGCAGCCCCAGGTACTCTGGCGCCGGGGAGCTGTTTTTT. Amino acids: CASSPRYSGAGELFF.

By its share, this clone is medium-sized. This rearrangement joins TRBV4-2 to TRBJ1-2; perhaps TRBD1 as D (5 bases). Trimming left V 5 bases short and J 5 bases short, with 9 bases between. The CDR3 totals 12 residues. Germline V gives CDR1 LGHNA, CDR2 YNFKEQ. The CDR3 loop reads CASSGGSYGYTF. CDR3 in DNA: TGTGCCAGCAGCGGGGGGAGTTATGGCTACACCTTC.

This chain joins TRBV11-2 and TRBJ2-1, with D possibly TRBD2 on 5 matching bases. The ends were cut back, 1 base at V and 3 bases at J, with 13 bases in the middle. CDR3 length: 16 residues. The germline CDR1 and CDR2 sequences are SGHAT and FQNNGV. CDR3 protein: CASSLAPSAGYNEQFF. CDR3 in DNA: TGTGCCAGCAGCTTAGCCCCGTCGGCGGGCTACAATGAGCAGTTCTTC.

The V and J genes are TRBV9 and TRBJ2-7; 7 positions match TRBD2. Germline trimming cut 0 bases from V and 6 bases from J; bases unmatched to any gene: 6. The CDR3 covers 14 residues. CDR1 is SGDLS, CDR2 YYNGEE, per germline. CDR3 region: CASSVAPGGTEQYF. The CDR3 DNA sequence: TGTGCCAGCAGCGTAGCTCCGGGGGGAACCGAGCAGTACTTC.

The chain employs TRBV7-9 and TRBJ1-5; perhaps TRBD1 as D (5 bases). In germline, CDR1 is SEHNR, CDR2 FQNEAQ (reference sequence). V shed 2 bases and J shed 7 bases, with 15 bases lying between them. This CDR3 spans 15 amino acids. DNA of the CDR3: TGTGCCAGCAGCTTAAGTGGGACGGCCAAACAGCCCCAGCATTTT. This sequence encodes CASSLSGTAKQPQHF. The whole variable domain, filled in from reference TRBV7-9 and TRBJ1-5, reads DTGVSQNPRHKITKRGQNVTFRCDPISEHNRLYWYRQTLGQGPEFLTYFQNEAQLEKSRLLSDRFSAERPKGSFSTLEIQRTEQGDSAMYLCASSLSGTAKQPQHFGDGTRLSIL.

This rearrangement joins TRBV28 to TRBJ1-5; D perhaps matches TRBD1 (6 bases). Trimming took off 2 bases at V and 4 bases at J, with 12 bases between the two ends. Germline V gives CDR1 MDHEN, CDR2 SYDVKM. The CDR3 length is 15 residues. The CDR3 nucleotides read TGTGCCAGCAGTTTACAGACGACAGGTAATCAGCCCCAGCATTTT. It specifies CASSLQTTGNQPQHF. The whole variable domain, filled in from reference TRBV28 and TRBJ1-5, reads DVKVTQSSRYLVKRTGEKVFLECVQDMDHENMFWYRQDPGLGLRLIYFSYDVKMKEKGDIPEGYSVSREKKERFSLILESASTNQTSMYLCASSLQTTGNQPQHFGDGTRLSIL.

The chain uses TRBV4-3 and TRBJ1-1; no firm D call. The germline V gene encodes CDR1 LGHNA and CDR2 YSLEER. The V and J ends lost 4 bases and 4 bases respectively, with 13 bases between them. The CDR3 has 14 residues. The chain's CDR3 is CASSPRGSGTEAFF. In DNA, the CDR3 is TGCGCCAGCAGCCCCCGAGGGTCGGGCACTGAAGCTTTCTTT.

J is TRBJ2-1 and V is TRBV27; unclear D gene. The CDR3 length is 15 residues. The V gene lost 6 bases and the J gene lost 0 bases, with 12 bases spanning the gap. CDR1 and CDR2 from the germline V gene are MNHEY and SMNVEV (reference sequence). In DNA form, the CDR3 reads TGTGCCAGCAGCCGGGCCGGTCCCTCCTACAATGAGCAGTTCTTC. Its protein is CASSRAGPSYNEQFF.

The rearrangement links TRBV6-5 to TRBJ2-7; D is tentatively TRBD1 or TRBD2 (5 bases each). The CDR3 is 15 amino acids. Trimming cost V 0 bases and J 1 base, with 10 bases left between them. Looked up from germline, CDR1 is MNHEY and CDR2 is SVGAGI. CDR3 bases: TGTGCCAGCAGTTACTCCCCGGGACGATCCTACGAGCAGTACTTC. This gives the protein CASSYSPGRSYEQYF.

The rearrangement links TRBV19 to TRBJ2-7; the match to TRBD2 covers 10 bases. The germline CDR1 and CDR2 sequences are LNHDA and SQIVND (reference sequence). This CDR3 is 17 amino acids long. Losses at the gene ends were 1 base for V and 5 bases for J; bases not matched to a gene: 11. This chain's CDR3 is CASSIGTTSGIPHEQYF. The CDR3 DNA follows: TGTGCCAGTAGTATAGGAACCACTAGCGGGATCCCCCACGAGCAGTACTTC.

A single count supports this clone. The chain links TRBV7-4 to TRBJ2-1, with D possibly matching TRBD1 (5 bases). CDR3 length: 17 amino acids. Between the trimmed V and J ends, which lost 3 bases and 0 bases, there was a span of 15 bases. Germline V gene sequence: CDR1 SGHVT, CDR2 SQSDAQ. As DNA, the CDR3 is TGTGCCAGCAGCTTTTTGGCGACAGCGAGCTCCTACAATGAGCAGTTCTTC. Its protein is CASSFLATASSYNEQFF.

The V and J genes are TRBV7-9 and TRBJ2-3, with 13 bases aligning to TRBD2. CDR3 length: 17 residues. V shed 5 bases, J shed 3 bases, and the junction held 8 bases outside the gene matches. Germline values: CDR1 SEHNR, CDR2 FQNEAQ (reference sequence). CDR3 nucleotide sequence: TGTGCCAGCAGCCAATCGGGACTAGCGGGAAAAACAGATACGCAGTATTTT. Translating gives CASSQSGLAGKTDTQYF. The variable domain in full, completed from reference TRBV7-9 and TRBJ2-3, reads DTGVSQNPRHKITKRGQNVTFRCDPISEHNRLYWYRQTLGQGPEFLTYFQNEAQLEKSRLLSDRFSAERPKGSFSTLEIQRTEQGDSAMYLCASSQSGLAGKTDTQYFGPGTRLTVL.

This clone is medium-sized. V usage is TRBV7-2 and J usage is TRBJ2-3; D gene ambiguous. V lost 5 bases to trimming and J lost 2 bases, with 14 bases between them. This CDR3 is built from 15 residues. The germline V gene encodes CDR1 SGHTA and CDR2 FQGNSA. The CDR3 region has the DNA TGTGCCAGCAGCCGAAGGGATGCTTCCACAGATACGCAGTATTTT. Translated, it gives CASSRRDASTDTQYF.

This clone appeared a single time. The V and J genes are TRBV11-2 and TRBJ2-7; 7 bases align to TRBD1. The V and J ends lost 5 bases and 3 bases, in that order; junction bases with no gene match: 10. Germline lookup yields CDR1 SGHAT and CDR2 FQNNGV. The CDR3 has 15 residues. CDR3: CASSPTLDRYYEQYF. The CDR3 nucleotides read TGTGCCAGCAGCCCTACCCTGGACAGGTACTACGAGCAGTACTTC.

Of note for this clone: At one of its ends the junction is not consistent with the germline gene, which may arise from a read error. The V and J genes are TRBV7-7 and TRBJ2-5, with a possible D match to TRBD2 (7 bases). This CDR3 is 16 amino acids long. Looked up from germline, CDR1 is SSHAT and CDR2 is FNYEAQ (reference sequence). CDR3 nucleotide sequence: TGTGCTAGCAGCTTAGGGGGGAGGGCCACTGGAGAGACCCAGTACTTC. Protein sequence: CASSLGGRATGETQYF.

This clone was detected once. The chain carries TRBV21-1 and TRBJ2-2; the D call in the table, TRBD1, was not verified against the DNA. TRBV21-1 is annotated as a pseudogene. The CDR3 runs to 15 residues. CDR3 bases: TGTGCCAGCAGTTCAGGGGGCCTGAACACCGGGGAGCTGTTTTTT. Translating it yields CASSSGGLNTGELFF.

The chain couples TRBV2 to TRBJ2-3; a possible D gene is TRBD2 (5 bases). The CDR3 length is 16 residues. Trimming pared 6 bases from V and 0 bases from J, leaving 16 bases between. Germline CDR1 and CDR2: SNHLY and FYNNEI. CDR3 DNA sequence: TGTGCCAGCAGAAGCGACCGCAGGACTAGCACAGATACGCAGTATTTT. It translates to CASRSDRRTSTDTQYF.

This rearrangement joins TRBV7-9 to TRBJ1-4; D remains ambiguous. V was clipped by 2 bases and J by 13 bases, with 11 bases between them. CDR1 and CDR2 (germline): SEHNR, FQNEAQ (reference sequence). This CDR3 region has 12 residues. The CDR3 loop reads CASSLRHGILFF. CDR3 coding DNA: TGTGCCAGCAGCTTAAGACACGGCATACTGTTTTTT.

Only one count was recorded for this clone. This chain joins TRBV4-2 and TRBJ2-1; TRBD2 agrees at 7 bases. From germline, CDR1 is LGHNA and CDR2 YNFKEQ. The trim removed 3 bases at V and 8 bases at J, leaving 7 bases unmatched. There are 14 residues in the CDR3. CDR3 protein: CASSQGGRADEQFF. The CDR3 nucleotides are TGTGCCAGCAGCCAGGGGGGGAGGGCAGATGAGCAGTTCTTC.

The V and J genes are TRBV4-3 and TRBJ2-1, with TRBD1 matching 7 bases. The junction had 3 bases not matched to a gene; V was cut back by 3 bases and J by 1 base. The CDR3 runs to 15 residues. Germline-derived CDR1 and CDR2 are LGHNA and YSLEER. In DNA form, the CDR3 reads TGCGCCAGCAGCCAGGAGACAGGGTCCTACAATGAGCAGTTCTTC. Translating gives CASSQETGSYNEQFF.